The source of this TCR beta chain is a study of identical twins. A single record per CDR3 protein comes from TCRdb applying MiXCR to the 5' RACE reads. The table has 450,000 or so distinct CDR3 sequences, 13% to 15% seen once. In the case of this clonotype: No antigen is known for it.

Study-level results: The abundant beta clonotypes from cord blood had fewer insertions, and memory repertoires had none of this.

CDR1 MNHNS and CDR2 SASEGT come from the germline V gene. Trimming pared 3 bases from V and 4 bases from J, leaving 10 bases between. The CDR3 spans 13 residues. These data were also filed under a second study, of yellow fever vaccine responses in identical twins.

The chain couples TRBV6-1 to TRBJ2-7; D ambiguous. This TCR was recovered from a young woman in good health. The sequencing input was CD4+ T cells sorted from blood. As DNA, the CDR3 is TGTGCCAGCAGTGAGTCGTGGTTGTACGAGCAGTACTTC. As protein: CASSESWLYEQYF.